Below, one T cell receptor (beta chain) is given with its context. Its cognate antigen is unknown. This CDR3 comprises 18 residues. Germline V lookup: CDR1 LGHNA, CDR2 YSLEER. V gave up 1 base and J gave up 9 bases; unmatched junction bases: 18. These data originate in a study of human thymus T cells. Surgeons resected thymus tissue during corrective heart surgery. The donor group consisted of healthy Finnish infants who were having corrective surgery for congenital heart defects. Using immunoSEQ multiplex PCR, the repertoire was profiled, and TCRdb retains in-frame clones only, with some absent. Of tens of thousands of clones in the sample, 85% to 95% were seen once. General observations from the study: Use of V and J genes seemed skewed within the thymic and blood repertoires. Thymic repertoires of unrelated individuals were reported in related research to overlap highly.

The chain is built from TRBV4-3 and TRBJ2-1; TRBD2 agrees at 7 bases. The receptor comes from a girl under three years old with a congenital heart defect but otherwise immunologically healthy. Sequenced: thymus tissue. The CDR3 here is CASSQASLLAEGRGEQFF. In DNA form, the CDR3 reads TGCGCCAGCAGCCAAGCCTCCCTTTTAGCAGAGGGGAGGGGTGAGCAGTTCTTC.